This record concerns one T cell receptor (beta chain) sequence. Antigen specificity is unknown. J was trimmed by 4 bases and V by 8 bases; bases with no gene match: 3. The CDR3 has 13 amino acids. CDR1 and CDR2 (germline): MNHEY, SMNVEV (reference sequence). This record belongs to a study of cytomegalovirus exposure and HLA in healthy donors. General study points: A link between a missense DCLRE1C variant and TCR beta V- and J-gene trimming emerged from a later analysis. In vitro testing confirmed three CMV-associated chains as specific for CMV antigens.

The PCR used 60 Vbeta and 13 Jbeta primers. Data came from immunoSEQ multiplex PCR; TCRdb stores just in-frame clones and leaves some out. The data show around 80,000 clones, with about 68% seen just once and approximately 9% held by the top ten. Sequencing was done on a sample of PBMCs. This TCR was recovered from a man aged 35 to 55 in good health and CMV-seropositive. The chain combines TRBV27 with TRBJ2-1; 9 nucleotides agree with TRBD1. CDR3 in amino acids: CASRGQGYNEQFF. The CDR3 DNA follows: TGTGCCAGCCGGGGACAGGGATACAATGAGCAGTTCTTC.